These 9 T cell receptor beta chains share one sample of origin, sequenced in a study of monozygotic twins with inflammatory bowel disease. Using the 5' RACE reads, TCRdb records one entry per CDR3 protein without DNA. This sample's table reports approximately 340,000 distinct CDR3 sequences. Sequenced material: blood. The origin of the receptors is a human donor with ulcerative colitis or Crohn's disease, or a healthy co-twin of an affected twin (not recorded which).

The rearrangement joins TRBV29-1 to TRBJ1-2; with no DNA, the TCRdb D assignment of TRBD1 cannot be verified. This CDR3 comprises 13 residues. Germline-derived CDR1 and CDR2 are SQVTM and ANQGSEA. The CDR3 sequence: CSVVTGNNYGYTF. Together with reference TRBV29-1 and TRBJ1-2, the CDR3 gives the full variable domain: SAVISQKPSRDICQRGTSLTIQCQVDSQVTMMFWYRQQPGQSLTLIATANQGSEATYESGFVIDKFPISRPNLTFSTLTVSNMSPEDSSIYLCSVVTGNNYGYTFGSGTRLTVV.

V and J are TRBV6-1 and TRBJ2-7. The V gene's germline CDR1 is MNHNS and CDR2 SASEGT. This CDR3 has 14 amino acids. The CDR3 reads CASSLMGSSYEQYF.

V gene TRBV12-3 or TRBV12-4 combines with J gene TRBJ2-3; TCRdb proposes TRBD1, but this gene call is untestable without DNA. This CDR3 comprises 15 residues. CDR3 sequence: CASSYYRGQADTQYF.

This chain connects TRBV9 to TRBJ2-2; absent DNA, TCRdb's TRBD2 call cannot be checked. The germline V gene encodes CDR1 SGDLS and CDR2 YYNGEE. CDR3 length: 16 amino acids. The chain's CDR3 is CASSEGLAGGTGELFF.

V usage is TRBV2 and J usage is TRBJ2-1; the D call of TRBD1 rests on TCRdb alone, since no DNA is present to check it. CDR1 is SNHLY and CDR2 is FYNNEI in the germline V gene. The CDR3 is 15 amino acids. CDR3 sequence reads: CASSEIASGWNEQFF.

The chain carries TRBV19 and TRBJ2-7; TCRdb's D call, TRBD2, is unchecked because there is no DNA. This CDR3 region has 14 residues. Germline assignment: CDR1 LNHDA and CDR2 SQIVND (reference sequence). This CDR3 is CASSFLTSGSEQYF. Full variable domain (remainder filled in from reference TRBV19 and TRBJ2-7): DGGITQSPKYLFRKEGQNVTLSCEQNLNHDAMYWYRQDPGQGLRLIYYSQIVNDFQKGDIAEGYSVSREKKESFPLTVTSAQKNPTAFYLCASSFLTSGSEQYFGPGTRLTVT.

The J gene is TRBJ2-7, the V gene TRBV28. Per germline, CDR1 MDHEN and CDR2 SYDVKM. The CDR3 sequence is 14 residues long. The CDR3 protein is CASSLYTATYEQYF.

The V and J genes are TRBV3-1 and TRBJ2-2; TCRdb names TRBD1, which stays unverified in the absence of DNA. Germline V gene sequence: CDR1 LGHDT, CDR2 YNNKEL (reference sequence). CDR3 length: 17 residues. CDR3 amino acids: CASSGAGGQDSTGELFF.

The J gene is TRBJ2-2, the V gene TRBV29-1. CDR3 length equals 11 residues. CDR1 SQVTM and CDR2 ANQGSEA come from the germline V gene. CDR3 protein: CSVEGSGELFF.